This passage covers 11 T cell receptor beta chains from one sample sequenced in a study of blood T cells in healthy people across ages (dated by TCRdb to the mid-2010s). Library method: 5' RACE. The instrument given in TCRdb is Illumina HiSeq 2500. A second PCR of roughly 7 to 12 cycles was run with a J-beta primer mix and a sample-barcoded 5' primer. TCRdb reran the public reads through fastp at Q25 and MiXCR, keeping productive beta chains. Rows with a matching CDR3 protein are joined into one entry that keeps the most common DNA and genes. The sample profile shows under 2,000,000 distinct CDR3 sequences; about 50% of them were found once. The ten largest make up approximately 2% of the sample. The sequenced sample was blood. These receptors were taken from a woman in her 40s in good health.

This chain uses TRBV7-2 with TRBJ2-1, with D unresolved. Germline-derived CDR1 and CDR2 are SGHTA and FQGNSA. The CDR3 is 13 residues long. Trimming removed 5 bases at V and 10 bases at J, with 15 bases between. The CDR3 sequence is CTSSPSYYEEQFF. Here the CDR3 DNA reads TGTACCAGCAGCCCAAGCTATTACGAAGAGCAGTTCTTC.

This rearrangement joins TRBV7-2 to TRBJ2-7; 9 bases line up with TRBD1. From germline, CDR1 is SGHTA and CDR2 FQGNSA. This CDR3 region has 15 residues. V was clipped by 5 bases and J by 2 bases; unmatched bases: 7. The CDR3 reads CASSRGQGQPYEQYF. The CDR3 nucleotides are TGTGCCAGCAGCCGTGGACAGGGGCAACCCTACGAGCAGTACTTC. The full variable domain, in which reference TRBV7-2 and TRBJ2-7 provide the parts outside the CDR3, is GAGVSQSPSNKVTEKGKDVELRCDPISGHTALYWYRQSLGQGLEFLIYFQGNSAPDKSGLPSDRFSAERTGGSVSTLTIQRTQQEDSAVYLCASSRGQGQPYEQYFGPGTRLTVT.

The rearrangement links TRBV2 to TRBJ2-7; D is possibly TRBD2 (6 bases). The germline gives CDR1 SNHLY, CDR2 FYNNEI. Trimming took off 4 bases at V and 2 bases at J, with 12 bases between the two ends. This CDR3 has 14 residues. The CDR3 DNA reads as TGTGCCAGCAGTGGTCAGGGCGGGGCCTACGAGCAGTACTTC. This translates into CASSGQGGAYEQYF.

V and J are TRBV20-1 and TRBJ1-1; 8 bases agree with TRBD1. This CDR3 contains 11 residues. The V gene's germline CDR1 is DFQATT and CDR2 SNEGSKA (reference sequence). The junction had 4 bases not matched to a gene; V was cut back by 5 bases and J by 8 bases. CDR3 in DNA: TGCAGTGCTGAAGGGGACAGGGAAGCTTTCTTT. This sequence encodes CSAEGDREAFF.

This sequence joins TRBV7-6 and TRBJ2-1; TRBD1 aligns across 9 bases. The J segment lost 11 bases and the V segment lost 3 bases, leaving 14 bases of the junction unmatched. The CDR3 sequence is 16 residues long. In germline, CDR1 is SGHVS, CDR2 FNYEAQ. The CDR3 here is CASSFKKRGQGGQQFF. CDR3 nucleotides: TGTGCCAGCAGCTTCAAAAAGAGGGGACAGGGTGGGCAGCAGTTCTTC.

This clonotype was detected a few times. The rearrangement links TRBV7-6 to TRBJ2-7, with TRBD1 matching over 10 bases. Trimming took 1 base from V and 5 from J; bases not matched to a gene: 8. CDR1 is SGHVS and CDR2 is FNYEAQ in the germline V gene. There are 16 residues in the CDR3. The CDR3 nucleotides read TGTGCCAGCAGCTTAGTAGCCGGGACAGGGGTCGACGAGCAGTACTTC. This gives the protein CASSLVAGTGVDEQYF.

The chain uses TRBV6-1 and TRBJ2-3; 9 nucleotides agree with TRBD2. V shed 4 bases and J 5 bases; nucleotides not matched to a gene: 7. Germline V gene lookup returns CDR1 MNHNS and CDR2 SASEGT. The CDR3 spans 15 residues. CDR3: CASSVRRGGVDTQYF. The DNA of the CDR3 is TGTGCCAGCAGTGTAAGGCGGGGGGGCGTAGATACGCAGTATTTT.

In this sample, this clonotype turned up once. The chain carries TRBV6-5 and TRBJ2-1; D is possibly TRBD2 (6 bases). Trimming removed 5 bases at V and 3 bases at J, with 17 bases between. CDR1 MNHEY and CDR2 SVGAGI come from the germline V gene. This CDR3 is 16 amino acids long. CDR3 residues: CASSPGTPLYYNEQFF. CDR3 bases: TGTGCCAGCAGTCCCGGGACTCCCCTCTACTACAATGAGCAGTTCTTC.

The chain combines TRBV6-5 with TRBJ2-1; 7 nucleotides line up with TRBD1. Germline loops: CDR1 MNHEY, CDR2 SVGAGI. V lost 6 bases and J lost 6; bases outside the gene matches: 5. This CDR3 has 13 residues. CDR3 residues: CASRRPGGNEQFF. In nucleotides, the CDR3 is TGTGCCAGCAGGAGACCAGGGGGCAATGAGCAGTTCTTC.

V gene TRBV6-5 combines with J gene TRBJ2-5; 7 bases match TRBD2. V gave up 5 bases and J gave up 5 bases; unmatched junction bases: 11. Germline V gene lookup returns CDR1 MNHEY and CDR2 SVGAGI. This CDR3 contains 15 residues. CDR3 DNA sequence: TGTGCCAGCAGTACAACAATAGCGGGCGGGGAGACCCAGTACTTC. Protein sequence: CASSTTIAGGETQYF.

The rearrangement joins TRBV5-8 to TRBJ1-2; D is unclear. The germline gives CDR1 SGHTS, CDR2 YDEGEE. V was pared by 4 bases and J by 0 bases, with 4 bases between. The CDR3 is 12 residues long. This CDR3 reads CASSGPNYGYTF. The CDR3 bases are TGTGCCAGCAGCGGACCTAACTATGGCTACACCTTC.